The present T cell receptor beta chain was sequenced within a study of human T cells and chemical hapten exposure. Whole-study context: Patients got weekly scalp diphenylcyclopropenone doses over the roughly 24-week study.

Germline V gene sequence: CDR1 DFQATT, CDR2 SNEGSKA (reference sequence). Trimming took 4 bases from V and 5 from J; bases not matched to a gene: 2. The CDR3 has 12 amino acids. Time point given: pre-sensitization, week 0. Treatment: therapeutic diphenylcyclopropenone sensitization with weekly scalp DPC. TCRdb recomputed calls from the RACE reads with MiXCR, one row per CDR3 protein. The data contain 180,000 or so distinct CDR3 sequences, roughly 30% of them seen just once; the ten biggest clones take up roughly 3%. Study findings and constraints: No shift was seen in TCRs above 1 in 1000 frequency with DPC sensitization.

A word on this clonotype: The antigen remains unidentified.

The V call is TRBV20-1, the J call TRBJ1-2; 9 bases align to TRBD1. The sample here was whole blood, taken in connection with sensitization to the hapten diphenylcyclopropenone (DPC). The receptor comes from a woman under 40 with alopecia areata. Some clones in this sample may be carry-over from other donors' samples. The CDR3 coding sequence is TGCAGTGCTACCGGGACAGGGTATGGCTACACCTTC. This translates into CSATGTGYGYTF.